Each of the 27 T cell receptor beta chains below was sequenced from the same sample in a study of T cells expressing NK-cell markers. TCRdb reprocessed the 5' RACE reads and stores each CDR3 protein as one record, lacking DNA. The sample has about 390,000 distinct CDR3 sequences. Sequencing input: blood T cells: a sorted CD56 or NKG2C T cell subset, CD4+ or CD8+ T cells, or bulk PBMC T cells (not recorded which). The origin of the receptors is a woman in her forties or fifties in good health.

The CDR3 protein is CASSSHQGAQGELFF. V usage is TRBV5-1 and J usage is TRBJ2-2; TCRdb calls TRBD1, which cannot be checked without DNA. The CDR3 is 15 amino acids. Germline V gene lookup returns CDR1 SGHRS and CDR2 YFSETQ.

V usage is TRBV10-3 and J usage is TRBJ2-1. This CDR3 is built from 12 residues. Germline V gene lookup returns CDR1 ENHRY and CDR2 SYGVKD. CDR3 in amino acids: CATTGLYNEQFF.

The J gene is TRBJ1-1, the V gene TRBV5-1; TCRdb's D call, TRBD1, is unchecked because there is no DNA. The CDR3 is 15 amino acids. Germline V lookup: CDR1 SGHRS, CDR2 YFSETQ. This CDR3 reads CASSWNRVGRTEAFF.

This rearrangement joins TRBV5-5 to TRBJ2-7. Looked up from germline, CDR1 is SGHKS and CDR2 is YYEKEE (reference sequence). This CDR3 is 13 amino acids long. The CDR3 here is CASSLHSSYEQYF.

The rearrangement links TRBV27 to TRBJ2-2; TCRdb picks TRBD2, but there is no DNA to check that call. This CDR3 is built from 17 residues. Germline assignment: CDR1 MNHEY and CDR2 SMNVEV (reference sequence). The chain's CDR3 is CASSLGLAGPGVGELFF.

The V call is TRBV5-1, the J call TRBJ2-5; the TRBD2 assignment by TCRdb is unverifiable without DNA. Germline-derived CDR1 and CDR2 are SGHRS and YFSETQ. This CDR3 is built from 15 residues. This chain's CDR3 is CASSPGTGPQETQYF.

The chain has TRBV10-3 and TRBJ2-2; TCRdb lists TRBD2, though no DNA is available to test this call. Germline V gene data show CDR1 as ENHRY and CDR2 as SYGVKD. The CDR3 runs 17 residues. Here the CDR3 reads CAISLSGLPIEAGELFF.

The chain employs TRBV28 and TRBJ1-4. The CDR3 covers 15 residues. Germline V gene data show CDR1 as MDHEN and CDR2 as SYDVKM. CDR3 sequence reads: CASSSPRGGDEKLFF.

J is TRBJ2-2 and V is TRBV20-1; absent DNA, TCRdb's TRBD2 call cannot be checked. This CDR3 is built from 16 residues. Germline V lookup: CDR1 DFQATT, CDR2 SNEGSKA (reference sequence). The CDR3 is CSAREGKRGDTGELFF.

This chain joins TRBV5-1 and TRBJ1-2; there is no DNA to check the TCRdb D call of TRBD1. Germline CDR1 and CDR2: SGHRS and YFSETQ. This CDR3 has 13 residues. The CDR3 sequence: CASSLEGGQGYTF. Complete variable domain (other parts from reference TRBV5-1 and TRBJ1-2): KAGVTQTPRYLIKTRGQQVTLSCSPISGHRSVSWYQQTPGQGLQFLFEYFSETQRNKGNFPGRFSGRQFSNSRSEMNVSTLELGDSALYLCASSLEGGQGYTFGSGTRLTVV.

The rearrangement joins TRBV21-1 to TRBJ2-1. TRBV21-1 is recorded as a pseudogene. The CDR3 contains 14 residues. The CDR3 protein is CASMRRGTTNEQFF.

The genes are TRBV12-3 or TRBV12-4 and TRBJ2-4. This CDR3 has 18 amino acids. CDR3 sequence: CASSQRRRTRIGKDIQYF.

The chain combines TRBV20-1 with TRBJ1-5. The germline V gene has CDR1 DFQATT and CDR2 SNEGSKA (reference sequence). The CDR3 contains 12 residues. The CDR3 sequence: CSAMAGNQPQHF.

The rearrangement links TRBV4-2 to TRBJ1-2; there is no DNA to check the TCRdb D call of TRBD1. Per the germline V gene, CDR1 is LGHNA and CDR2 is YNFKEQ. The length of the CDR3 is 17 residues. The CDR3 is CASSQPRPGSSSYGYTF.

The J gene is TRBJ2-1, the V gene TRBV5-1; the TRBD1 assignment by TCRdb is unverifiable without DNA. Germline CDR1 reads SGHRS; CDR2 reads YFSETQ. The CDR3 sequence is 16 residues long. This chain's CDR3 is CASSRTGLNTYNEQFF.

The chain combines TRBV5-1 with TRBJ1-1; TCRdb picks TRBD1, but there is no DNA to check that call. CDR3 length: 15 amino acids. In germline, CDR1 is SGHRS, CDR2 YFSETQ. CDR3 amino acids: CASTEQGARDTEAFF.

The chain carries TRBV29-1 and TRBJ2-3; TCRdb reports TRBD2, a call that lacks DNA to check it against. The CDR3 length is 15 residues. Germline V CDR1 and CDR2: SQVTM, ANQGSEA. This chain's CDR3 is CSVGGLAGAFGTQYF.

The J gene is TRBJ2-4, the V gene TRBV5-1; no DNA is available, so the TRBD2 call from TCRdb remains unchecked. CDR1 and CDR2 from the germline V gene are SGHRS and YFSETQ. CDR3 size: 17 residues. This CDR3 reads CASSLGLAGSSFAIQYF.

The V call is TRBV20-1, the J call TRBJ2-1; as DNA is missing, the TRBD2 call by TCRdb cannot be tested. The CDR3 has 16 amino acids. Looked up from germline, CDR1 is DFQATT and CDR2 is SNEGSKA (reference sequence). The CDR3 protein is CSARVLTRGVLNEQFF.

This rearrangement joins TRBV5-6 to TRBJ1-2. CDR3 length: 14 amino acids. Germline CDR1 is SGHDT and CDR2 is YYEEEE. This chain's CDR3 is CASGRRETHYGYTF.

The chain couples TRBV29-1 to TRBJ2-7. The length of the CDR3 is 12 residues. From germline, CDR1 is SQVTM and CDR2 ANQGSEA. Here the CDR3 reads CSALSGPYEQYF.

The chain recombines TRBV27 with TRBJ2-3; TCRdb proposes TRBD2, but this gene call is untestable without DNA. CDR1 and CDR2 from the germline V gene are MNHEY and SMNVEV (reference sequence). The length of the CDR3 is 17 residues. CDR3 residues: CASSLIFRLAGVDTQYF.

This rearrangement joins TRBV3-1 to TRBJ2-3; lacking DNA, the TRBD1 call made by TCRdb goes unchecked. The CDR3 spans 22 residues. The germline V gene has CDR1 LGHDT and CDR2 YNNKEL (reference sequence). The CDR3 loop is CASSQPNPLRETPYYRTDTQYF.

This chain joins TRBV27 and TRBJ1-3; the TCRdb D gene call, TRBD1, has no DNA to confirm it. Germline V gene sequence: CDR1 MNHEY, CDR2 SMNVEV (reference sequence). CDR3 length: 18 amino acids. This CDR3 reads CASSLTGSHYLSGNTIYF.

The rearrangement joins TRBV12-3 or TRBV12-4 to TRBJ2-1. The CDR3 sequence is 14 residues long. The CDR3 reads CASSLRNRSNEQFF.

This sequence joins TRBV3-1 and TRBJ1-3. In germline, CDR1 is LGHDT, CDR2 YNNKEL (reference sequence). The CDR3 covers 14 residues. The CDR3 sequence: CASSLGEGGNTIYF.

The chain combines TRBV5-8 with TRBJ2-1; TCRdb selects TRBD1, and the lack of DNA leaves this call unchecked. This CDR3 region has 15 residues. CDR1 is SGHTS, CDR2 YDEGEE, per germline. The CDR3 spells CASSLRGTGNNEQFF.